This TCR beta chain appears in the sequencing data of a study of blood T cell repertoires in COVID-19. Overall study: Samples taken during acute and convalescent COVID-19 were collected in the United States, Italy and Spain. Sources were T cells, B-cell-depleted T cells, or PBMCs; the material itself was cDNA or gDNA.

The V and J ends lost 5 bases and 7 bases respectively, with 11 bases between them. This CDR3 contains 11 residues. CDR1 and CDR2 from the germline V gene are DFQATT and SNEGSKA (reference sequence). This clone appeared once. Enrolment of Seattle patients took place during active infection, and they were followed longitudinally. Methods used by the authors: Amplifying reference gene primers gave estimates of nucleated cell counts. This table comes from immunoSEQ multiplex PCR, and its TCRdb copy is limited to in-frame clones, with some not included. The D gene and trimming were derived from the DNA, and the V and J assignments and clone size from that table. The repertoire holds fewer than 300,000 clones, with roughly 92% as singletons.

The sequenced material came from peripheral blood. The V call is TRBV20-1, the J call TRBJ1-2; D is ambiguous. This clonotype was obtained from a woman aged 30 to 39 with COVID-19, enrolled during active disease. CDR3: CSASAGGGYTF. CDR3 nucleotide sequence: TGCAGTGCTTCCGCCGGCGGTGGCTACACCTTC.